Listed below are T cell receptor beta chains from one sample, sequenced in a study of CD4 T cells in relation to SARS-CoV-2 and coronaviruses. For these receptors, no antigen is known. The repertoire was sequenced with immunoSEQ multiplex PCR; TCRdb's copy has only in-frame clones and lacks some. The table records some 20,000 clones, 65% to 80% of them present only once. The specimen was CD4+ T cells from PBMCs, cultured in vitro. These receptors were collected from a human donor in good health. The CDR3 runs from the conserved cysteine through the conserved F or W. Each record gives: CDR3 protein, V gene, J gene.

CASSPRPGFMGSYNSPLHF	TRBV5-6	TRBJ1-6
CASSLQGRAFF	TRBV14	TRBJ1-1
CAFKQREGCTGELFF	TRBV9	TRBJ2-2
CASALADRVVTQYF	TRBV28	TRBJ2-5
CASSLAKDGGRDTQYF	TRBV7-2	TRBJ2-3
CSASDRSNEKLFF	TRBV20-1	TRBJ1-4
CASSLDRVIGAEAFF	TRBV7-2	TRBJ1-1
CASSLDPLGGGRETQYF	TRBV7-2	TRBJ2-5
CASSQDRAAQFF	TRBV4-1	TRBJ2-1
CASSLLGGRNSPLHF	TRBV11-2	TRBJ1-6
CASSQALGLAGGAAGELFF	TRBV3-1/TRBV3-2	TRBJ2-2
CASSLRSGGYEQYF	TRBV5-4	TRBJ2-7
CASSFSYEQYF	TRBV7-9	TRBJ2-7
CASTSITIGQPQHF	TRBV19	TRBJ1-5
CAGGDSLYGYTF	TRBV6-5	TRBJ1-2
CASQRQRGEAFF	TRBV28	TRBJ1-1
CASSLYRVNEKLFF	TRBV5-6	TRBJ1-4
CASSQDGREWETQYF	TRBV3-1/TRBV3-2	TRBJ2-5
CASTGQGDGGELFF	TRBV10-3	TRBJ2-2
CASSFSGTLVTDTQYF	TRBV5-1	TRBJ2-3
CASRGELAGNNEQFF	TRBV28	TRBJ2-1
CASSPLRGDYEQYF	TRBV18	TRBJ2-7
CAIRGGTYEQYF	TRBV10-3	TRBJ2-7
CASSSQGISGNTIYF	TRBV6-2/TRBV6-3	TRBJ1-3
CASSPRIDEQYF	TRBV11-3	TRBJ2-7
CASSQEMTGGSPLHF	TRBV4-3	TRBJ1-6
CASSPRTGDSYGYTF	TRBV10-1	TRBJ1-2
CASSLGLDTDTQYF	TRBV18	TRBJ2-3
CASTNRGRQETQYF	TRBV2	TRBJ2-5
CASSIVGLSNYGYTF	TRBV19	TRBJ1-2
CASSLLSGNTGELFF	TRBV7-3	TRBJ2-2
CASSLSRLAEEQYF	TRBV7-9	TRBJ2-7
CASSFGITPETQYF	TRBV7-9	TRBJ2-5
CASGLDTGTGQPQHF	TRBV12-5	TRBJ1-5
CASSLVQGGYEQYF	TRBV7-8	TRBJ2-7
CASSLRDQNNEQFF	TRBV7-9	TRBJ2-1
CASSLDATNEKLFF	TRBV18	TRBJ1-4
CASSLRDRGSYEQYF	TRBV6-4	TRBJ2-7
CASSSPGSEETQYF	TRBV3-1/TRBV3-2	TRBJ2-5
CASTGGAYNSPLHF	TRBV6-5	TRBJ1-6
CASSSGDRGGRYEQYF	TRBV5-1	TRBJ2-7
CASRNQGNSPLHF	TRBV19	TRBJ1-6
CASSLAGVEGYTF	TRBV5-6	TRBJ1-2
CASSSRIGGTYEQYF	TRBV7-9	TRBJ2-7
CASQRSGLAGNEQFF	TRBV18	TRBJ2-1
CASSLSRSGQGSNEQFF	TRBV7-9	TRBJ2-1
CASRSGPHTEAFF	TRBV6-5	TRBJ1-1
CASAPGAYNEQFF	TRBV7-9	TRBJ2-1
CASSWGGVGSYEQYF	TRBV7-2	TRBJ2-7
CASSTGETQYF	TRBV9	TRBJ2-5
CASTLGQELYEQYF	TRBV2	TRBJ2-7
CASSPVGTDTQYF	TRBV18	TRBJ2-3
CASSMQSGGGDTIYF	TRBV5-1	TRBJ1-3
CASSSDRGPFGYTF	TRBV7-2	TRBJ1-2
CAWTGTRDTEAFF	TRBV30	TRBJ1-1
CASIDGVHGNQPQHF	TRBV19	TRBJ1-5
CASSLVLVSYEQYF	TRBV11-2	TRBJ2-7
CASSIETVGSYGYTF	TRBV19	TRBJ1-2
CASSQDGQVANYGYTF	TRBV4-1	TRBJ1-2
CASSQVVAGTYEQYF	TRBV4-3	TRBJ2-7